These 8 T cell receptor beta chains were sequenced from one sample in a study of cytomegalovirus exposure and HLA in healthy donors. Vbeta (60) and Jbeta (13) primers were used in the PCR. Clones were sequenced by immunoSEQ multiplex PCR, and TCRdb holds only the in-frame ones, with some missing. Here the sample spans 200,000 to 250,000 clones, 77% being singletons. Sample: PBMCs. Receptors originate from a woman aged 55 to 70 in good health and CMV-seropositive.

The sample holds a few counts of this clone. The J gene is TRBJ2-7, the V gene TRBV7-2; TRBD2 might be the D (6 bases). The CDR3 is 15 amino acids. Deletions cut 3 bases from V and 7 bases from J, with 19 bases between. Looked up from germline, CDR1 is SGHTA and CDR2 is FQGNSA. CDR3 nucleotide sequence: TGTGCCAGCAGCTTTACCCCGGGAGCCTCGGGGGAGCAGTACTTC. Its translation: CASSFTPGASGEQYF. The full variable domain, its missing parts supplied by reference TRBV7-2 and TRBJ2-7, is GAGVSQSPSNKVTEKGKDVELRCDPISGHTALYWYRQSLGQGLEFLIYFQGNSAPDKSGLPSDRFSAERTGGSVSTLTIQRTQQEDSAVYLCASSFTPGASGEQYFGPGTRLTVT.

This chain links TRBV6-1 with TRBJ2-7, with 7 bases identical to TRBD2. The V gene's germline CDR1 is MNHNS and CDR2 SASEGT. V shed 0 bases, J shed 0 bases, and the junction held 2 bases outside the gene matches. The CDR3 is 15 amino acids. CDR3 coding DNA: TGTGCCAGCAGTGAAGCCCTAGCGGCCTCCTACGAGCAGTACTTC. Amino acid sequence: CASSEALAASYEQYF.

The J gene is TRBJ1-5, the V gene TRBV30; TRBD1 matches 7 bases. The CDR3 is 14 amino acids. CDR1 GTSNPN and CDR2 SVGIG come from the germline V gene (reference sequence). The ends lost 3 bases at V and 9 bases at J; junction bases unmatched: 11. CDR3 sequence: CAWSETGTGAPQHF. In DNA, the CDR3 is TGTGCCTGGAGCGAGACAGGGACCGGGGCGCCCCAGCATTTT.

This clone was picked up one time. The V call is TRBV7-3, the J call TRBJ2-5; the match to TRBD2 covers 9 bases. V lost 5 bases to trimming and J lost 5 bases; unmatched junction nucleotides: 9. The CDR3 loop spans 15 amino acids. Germline V lookup: CDR1 SGHTA, CDR2 FQGTGA. CDR3 DNA sequence: TGTGCCAGCAGCCTAGCGGGATTCGATGGGGAGACCCAGTACTTC. Amino acid sequence: CASSLAGFDGETQYF. Looking up the rest from reference TRBV7-3 and TRBJ2-5 gives the full variable domain: GAGVSQTPSNKVTEKGKYVELRCDPISGHTALYWYRQSLGQGPEFLIYFQGTGAADDSGLPNDRFFAVRPEGSVSTLKIQRTERGDSAVYLCASSLAGFDGETQYFGPGTRLLVL.

The chain links TRBV19 to TRBJ2-2; TRBD2 aligns across 7 bases. Trimming cost V 10 bases and J 0 bases; bases outside gene matches: 8. This CDR3 has 15 residues. CDR1 is LNHDA, CDR2 SQIVND, per germline (reference sequence). The chain's CDR3 is CAIRGGSANTGELFF. CDR3 nucleotide sequence: TGTGCCATCCGGGGCGGGAGCGCGAACACCGGGGAGCTGTTTTTT.

The chain joins TRBV9 to TRBJ2-3, with 13 bases matching TRBD2. Germline loops: CDR1 SGDLS, CDR2 YYNGEE. The CDR3 runs 15 residues. With 4 bases clipped from V and 13 bases from J, the junction kept 12 bases outside the gene matches. DNA of the CDR3: TGTGCCAGCAGCCAGACCGGGACTAGCGGGATGAGGGAGTATTTT. It codes for CASSQTGTSGMREYF.

This clone turned up a few times. The rearrangement joins TRBV2 to TRBJ2-7, with D possibly being TRBD1 (7 bases). Germline V gene lookup returns CDR1 SNHLY and CDR2 FYNNEI. Trimming pared 2 bases from V and 4 bases from J, leaving 12 bases between. The CDR3 loop spans 14 amino acids. CDR3 DNA: TGTGCCAGCAGTGAAACTCAGGGGGGATACGAGCAGTACTTC. Its protein product is CASSETQGGYEQYF.

This chain links TRBV18 with TRBJ2-1, with 7 bases fitting TRBD2. The germline CDR1 and CDR2 sequences are KGHSH and LQKENI. CDR3 size: 15 residues. V was pared by 0 bases and J by 6 bases, with 5 bases of the junction left unmatched. The CDR3 loop reads CASSPPGTTGNEQFF. The CDR3 DNA sequence: TGTGCCAGCTCACCACCGGGGACTACCGGCAATGAGCAGTTCTTC.